The subject of this entry is one TCR beta chain. This clone's antigen is unknown. Base quality data are lacking; no much larger clone is found one base away. This entry is derived from a study of blood T cell repertoires in COVID-19 (dated by TCRdb to between 2020 and 2021). Notes on the research overall: Samples covering the acute and convalescent phases of COVID-19 were provided by collaborators in the United States, Italy and Spain. The prospective study material was composed of cDNA or gDNA derived from T cells, B-cell-depleted T cells, or PBMCs. Deeply sampled blood TCRbeta repertoires from subjects exposed to, actively infected with, or recovered from COVID-19 were included in the dataset. A freely available public database, intended as a resource for researchers studying the immune response to SARS-CoV-2, is where the repertoires were released. The samples were drawn from the first 160 participants of the ongoing ImmuneRACE study and from some 1,300 subjects provided by 6 global collaborators. The sample metadata nearly always contained a de-identified subject ID, COVID-19 status, age in years and sex. Where available, HLA class I and class II types were taken from metadata supplied by the sample provider and were not determined by assay-based typing.

The immunoSEQ Assay, a bias-controlled multiplex PCR, was used to amplify TCRbeta CDR3 regions from genomic DNA. The paper's processing steps were these. The number of nucleated cells in each sample was estimated from the amplification of reference gene primers within the assay. To quantify the absolute abundance of each unique TCRbeta CDR3 rearrangement, sequence reads were collapsed and filtered. For each sample, productive Simpson clonality was calculated as the square root of Simpson's diversity index across productive rearrangements. Entries here come from immuneACCESS through TCRdb and include only in-frame sequences with V and J called. Some clones fail to appear in such tables; in the studies checked, an unresolved V gene covers under half of the shortfall, and the cause of the remainder is unknown. From that table come the V and J calls and clone size; the DNA was used to work out D and trimming. Counted in this sample were just over 350,000 clones; about 88% of them appeared once. Jointly, the top ten make up 2.5% to 3.5% of the sample.

The junction carries 7 bases between V and J, which are trimmed by 1 base and 0 bases respectively. The CDR3 runs 15 residues from the cysteine to the phenylalanine. Only CDR3 DNA remains: 45 bases, in frame from the first base. Taken from the germline V gene (reference sequence), the CDR1 and CDR2 loops are LNHDA and SQIVND. In the prospective study, participants were roughly 18 to 90 years old, resided in fewer than 25 geographic areas of the United States, and were enrolled through a virtual design. In the prospective study, cohorts were assigned on the basis of participant-reported clinical history obtained from a screening survey and a study questionnaire. Recovered participants in ImmuneRACE Cohort 3 were defined as having two consecutive negative NP/OP PCR tests, clearance from a healthcare professional, or resolution of symptoms. Mobile phlebotomists in the prospective study collected whole blood, serum and a nasopharyngeal or oropharyngeal swab from every participant. Participants in the prospective study had the option to provide additional blood draws and questionnaires over an approximately 2-month period. Blood samples from the prospective study were shipped frozen or at room temperature prior to DNA extraction.

Study-wide conclusions, independent of this receptor: Clinical and demographic metadata were provided uncurated, with the amount varying by source and participant.

The rearranged segments are TRBV19 and TRBJ2-1; no D gene is confidently identified. Sample: PBMCs or T cells enriched from blood (not recorded which). This TCR was sampled from a woman in her 30s who had recovered from COVID-19. The nucleotides read TGTGCCAGTAGTATAGGACTTAACTCCTACAATGAGCAGTTCTTC. Its product reads: CASSIGLNSYNEQFF.